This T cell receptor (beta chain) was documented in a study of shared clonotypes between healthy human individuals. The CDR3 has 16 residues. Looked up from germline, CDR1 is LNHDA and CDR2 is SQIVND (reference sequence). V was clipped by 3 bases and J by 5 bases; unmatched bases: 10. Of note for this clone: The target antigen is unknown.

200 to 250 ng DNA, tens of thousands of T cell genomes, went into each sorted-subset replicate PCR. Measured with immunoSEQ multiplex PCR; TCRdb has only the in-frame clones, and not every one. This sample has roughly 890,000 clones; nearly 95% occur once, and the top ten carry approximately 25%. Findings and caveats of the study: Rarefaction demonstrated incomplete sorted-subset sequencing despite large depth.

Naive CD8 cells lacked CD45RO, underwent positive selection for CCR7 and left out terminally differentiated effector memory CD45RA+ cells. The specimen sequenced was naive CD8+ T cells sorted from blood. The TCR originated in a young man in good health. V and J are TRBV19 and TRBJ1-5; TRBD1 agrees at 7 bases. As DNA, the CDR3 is TGTGCCAGTAGTATCTTAGGGGACAGCACCCATCAGCCCCAGCATTTT. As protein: CASSILGDSTHQPQHF.